The sequence of this T cell receptor beta chain was determined in a study of cytomegalovirus exposure and HLA in healthy donors. Notes on the study in general: Common viral pathogens seemed to be connected with several of the most significant clusters, according to a later analysis.

The CDR3 has 13 amino acids. V was clipped by 6 bases and J by 2 bases, with 7 bases between them. From germline, CDR1 is MRHNA and CDR2 SNTAGT. PCR used 60 Vbeta primers and 13 Jbeta primers. TCRdb's table, derived via immunoSEQ multiplex PCR, lists solely in-frame clones and lacks some. The repertoire holds 150,000 to 250,000 clones, with approximately 79% as singletons. This clone was counted a few times. The antigen remains undetermined. This chain connects TRBV6-4 to TRBJ2-2, with TRBD1 as a possible D gene (6 bases). Sequencing input: PBMCs. This sequence originates from a woman in her 30s in good health and CMV-seropositive. The CDR3 nucleotides read TGTGCCAGCAGCGGGACAAACACCGGGGAGCTGTTTTTT. Amino acids: CASSGTNTGELFF.